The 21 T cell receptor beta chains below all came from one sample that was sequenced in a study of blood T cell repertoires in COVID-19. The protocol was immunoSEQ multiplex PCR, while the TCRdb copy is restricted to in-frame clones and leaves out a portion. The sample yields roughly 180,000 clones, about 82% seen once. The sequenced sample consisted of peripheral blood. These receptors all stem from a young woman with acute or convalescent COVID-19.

CDR3 nucleotide sequence: TGTGCCAGCAGTCCTTTATATACGCAGTATTTT. It translates to CASSPLYTQYF. The chain links TRBV2 to TRBJ2-3, with D unresolved. The CDR3 has 11 amino acids. With 5 bases removed from V and 7 bases from J, the gap between germline ends came to 7 bases. Germline CDR1 SNHLY, CDR2 FYNNEI.

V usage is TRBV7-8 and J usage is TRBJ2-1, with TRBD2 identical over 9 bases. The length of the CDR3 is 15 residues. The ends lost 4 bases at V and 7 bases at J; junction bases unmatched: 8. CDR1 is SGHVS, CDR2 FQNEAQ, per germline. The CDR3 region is CASSSAGGWRNEQFF. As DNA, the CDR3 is TGTGCCAGCAGCTCCGCGGGAGGGTGGAGGAATGAGCAGTTCTTC.

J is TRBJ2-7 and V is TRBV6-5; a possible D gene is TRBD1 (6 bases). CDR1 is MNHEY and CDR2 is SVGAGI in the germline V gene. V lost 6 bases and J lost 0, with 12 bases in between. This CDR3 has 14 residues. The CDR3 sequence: CASSRGLSSYEQYF. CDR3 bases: TGTGCCAGCAGCAGGGGTTTAAGCTCCTACGAGCAGTACTTC.

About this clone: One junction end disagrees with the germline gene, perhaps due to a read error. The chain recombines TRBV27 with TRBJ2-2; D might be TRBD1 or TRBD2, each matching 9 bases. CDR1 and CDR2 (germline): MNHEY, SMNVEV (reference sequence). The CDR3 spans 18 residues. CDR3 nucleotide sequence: TGTGCCAGCAGTTTATCGTCCGGACAGGGGTTCTCCTCTAGCGGGGAGATTTTT. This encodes CASSLSSGQGFSSSGEIF.

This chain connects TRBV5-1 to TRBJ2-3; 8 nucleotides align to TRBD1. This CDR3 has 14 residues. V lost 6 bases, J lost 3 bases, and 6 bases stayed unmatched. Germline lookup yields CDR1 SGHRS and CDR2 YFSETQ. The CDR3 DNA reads TGCGCCAGCAAGGTTTGGACAGGGACAGATACGCAGTATTTT. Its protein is CASKVWTGTDTQYF. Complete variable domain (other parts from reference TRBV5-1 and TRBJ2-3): KAGVTQTPRYLIKTRGQQVTLSCSPISGHRSVSWYQQTPGQGLQFLFEYFSETQRNKGNFPGRFSGRQFSNSRSEMNVSTLELGDSALYLCASKVWTGTDTQYFGPGTRLTVL.

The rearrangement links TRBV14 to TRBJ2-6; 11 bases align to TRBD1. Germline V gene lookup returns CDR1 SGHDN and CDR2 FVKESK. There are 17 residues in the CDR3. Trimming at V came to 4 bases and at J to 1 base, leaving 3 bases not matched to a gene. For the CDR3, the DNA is TGTGCCAGCAGCCCATGGGACAGGGGGTCTGGGGCCAACGTCCTGACTTTC. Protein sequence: CASSPWDRGSGANVLTF.

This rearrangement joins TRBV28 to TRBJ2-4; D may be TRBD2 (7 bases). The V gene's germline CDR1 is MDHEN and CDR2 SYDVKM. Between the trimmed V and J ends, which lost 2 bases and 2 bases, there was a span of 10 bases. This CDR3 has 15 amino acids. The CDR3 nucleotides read TGTGCCAGCAGTTTAAGGGGGGGACCCAAAAACATTCAGTACTTC. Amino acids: CASSLRGGPKNIQYF.

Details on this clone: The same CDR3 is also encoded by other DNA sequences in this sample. The CDR3 loop is CASSTGQGYGYTF. As DNA, the CDR3 is TGTGCCAGTAGTACGGGACAGGGCTATGGCTACACCTTC. This chain uses TRBV19 with TRBJ1-2; 9 bases fit TRBD1. The CDR3 runs to 13 residues. The J segment lost 4 bases and the V segment lost 4 bases, leaving 1 base of the junction unmatched. From germline, CDR1 is LNHDA and CDR2 SQIVND (reference sequence).

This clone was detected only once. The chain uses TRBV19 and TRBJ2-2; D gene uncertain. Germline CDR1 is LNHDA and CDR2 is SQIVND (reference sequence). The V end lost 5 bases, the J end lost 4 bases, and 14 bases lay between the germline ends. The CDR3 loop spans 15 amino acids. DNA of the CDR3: TGTGCCAGTAGTCCCGCACAGACCTTCACCGGGGAGCTGTTTTTT. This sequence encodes CASSPAQTFTGELFF.

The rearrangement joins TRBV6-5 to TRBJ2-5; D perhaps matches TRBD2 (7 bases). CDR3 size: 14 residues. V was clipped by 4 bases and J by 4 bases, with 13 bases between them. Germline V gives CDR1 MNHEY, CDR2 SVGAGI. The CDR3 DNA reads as TGTGCCAGCAGTTCAACAGGGAGGGGAGAGACCCAGTACTTC. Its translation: CASSSTGRGETQYF.

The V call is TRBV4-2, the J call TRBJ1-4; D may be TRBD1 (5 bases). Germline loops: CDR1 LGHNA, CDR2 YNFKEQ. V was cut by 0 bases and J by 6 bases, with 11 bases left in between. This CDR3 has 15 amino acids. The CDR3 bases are TGTGCCAGCAGCCAAGATTCGGGGGTAGATGAAAAACTGTTTTTT. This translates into CASSQDSGVDEKLFF.

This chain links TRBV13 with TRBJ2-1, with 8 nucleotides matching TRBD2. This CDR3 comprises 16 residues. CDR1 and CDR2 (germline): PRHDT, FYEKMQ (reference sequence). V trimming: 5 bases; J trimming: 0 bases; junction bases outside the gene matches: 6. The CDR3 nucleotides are TGTGCCAGCAGCACACGCGGGGGGAGCTCCTACAATGAGCAGTTCTTC. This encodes CASSTRGGSSYNEQFF.

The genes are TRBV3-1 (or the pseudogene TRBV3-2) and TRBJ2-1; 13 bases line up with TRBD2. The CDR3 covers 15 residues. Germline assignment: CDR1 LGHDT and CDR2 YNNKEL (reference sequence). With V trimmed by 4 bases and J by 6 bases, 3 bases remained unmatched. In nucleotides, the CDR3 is TGTGCCAGCAGCCTCGGACTAGCGGGGGTCAATGAGCAGTTCTTC. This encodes CASSLGLAGVNEQFF.

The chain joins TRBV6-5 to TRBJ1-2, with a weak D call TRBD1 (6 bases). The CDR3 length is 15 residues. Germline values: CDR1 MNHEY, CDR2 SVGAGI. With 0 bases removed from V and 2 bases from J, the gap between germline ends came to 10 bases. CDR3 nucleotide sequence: TGTGCCAGCAGTTACTCTACGCAGGGGAACTATGGCTACACCTTC. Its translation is CASSYSTQGNYGYTF.

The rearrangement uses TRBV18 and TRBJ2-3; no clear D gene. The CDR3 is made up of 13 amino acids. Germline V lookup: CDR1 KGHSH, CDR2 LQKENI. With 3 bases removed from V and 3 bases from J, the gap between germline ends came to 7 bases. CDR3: CASSPELTDTQYF. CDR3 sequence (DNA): TGTGCCAGCTCACCGGAGTTGACAGATACGCAGTATTTT.

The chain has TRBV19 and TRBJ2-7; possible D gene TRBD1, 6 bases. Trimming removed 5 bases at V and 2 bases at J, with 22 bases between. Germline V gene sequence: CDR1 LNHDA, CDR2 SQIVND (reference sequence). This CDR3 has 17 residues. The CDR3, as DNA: TGTGCCAGTAGTTCCCTCCACACAGGGACGATCCCCTACGAGCAGTACTTC. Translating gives CASSSLHTGTIPYEQYF. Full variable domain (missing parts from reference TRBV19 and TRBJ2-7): DGGITQSPKYLFRKEGQNVTLSCEQNLNHDAMYWYRQDPGQGLRLIYYSQIVNDFQKGDIAEGYSVSREKKESFPLTVTSAQKNPTAFYLCASSSLHTGTIPYEQYFGPGTRLTVT.

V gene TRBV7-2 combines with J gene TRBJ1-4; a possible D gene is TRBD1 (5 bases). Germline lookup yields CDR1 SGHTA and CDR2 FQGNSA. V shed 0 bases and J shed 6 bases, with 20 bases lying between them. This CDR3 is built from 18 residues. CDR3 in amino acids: CASSLASRVRLGDEKLFF. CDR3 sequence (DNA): TGTGCCAGCAGCTTAGCGAGCAGGGTTAGGCTCGGCGATGAAAAACTGTTTTTT.

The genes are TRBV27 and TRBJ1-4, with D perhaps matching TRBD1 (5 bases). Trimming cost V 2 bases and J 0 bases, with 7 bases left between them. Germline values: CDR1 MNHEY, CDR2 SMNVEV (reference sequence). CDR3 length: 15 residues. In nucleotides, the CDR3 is TGTGCCAGCAGTTTAGACAGTGCAACTAATGAAAAACTGTTTTTT. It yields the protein CASSLDSATNEKLFF.

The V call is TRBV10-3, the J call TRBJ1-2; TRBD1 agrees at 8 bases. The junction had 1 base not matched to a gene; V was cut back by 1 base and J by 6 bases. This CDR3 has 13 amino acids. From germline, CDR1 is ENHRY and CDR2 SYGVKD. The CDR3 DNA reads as TGTGCCATCAGTGAGTTGGACAGGGATGGCTACACCTTC. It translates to CAISELDRDGYTF.

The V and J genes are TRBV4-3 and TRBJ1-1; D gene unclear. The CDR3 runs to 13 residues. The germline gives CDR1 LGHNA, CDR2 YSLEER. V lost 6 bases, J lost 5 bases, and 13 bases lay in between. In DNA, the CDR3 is TGCGCCAGCAGTCGGGAAGTCATAACTGAAGCTTTCTTT. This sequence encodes CASSREVITEAFF.

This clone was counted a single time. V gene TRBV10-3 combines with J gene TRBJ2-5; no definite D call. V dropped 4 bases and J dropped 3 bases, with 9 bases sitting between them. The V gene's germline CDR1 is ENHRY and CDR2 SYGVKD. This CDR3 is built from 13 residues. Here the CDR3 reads CAISVLEEETQYF. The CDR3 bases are TGTGCCATCAGTGTATTAGAGGAAGAGACCCAGTACTTC.